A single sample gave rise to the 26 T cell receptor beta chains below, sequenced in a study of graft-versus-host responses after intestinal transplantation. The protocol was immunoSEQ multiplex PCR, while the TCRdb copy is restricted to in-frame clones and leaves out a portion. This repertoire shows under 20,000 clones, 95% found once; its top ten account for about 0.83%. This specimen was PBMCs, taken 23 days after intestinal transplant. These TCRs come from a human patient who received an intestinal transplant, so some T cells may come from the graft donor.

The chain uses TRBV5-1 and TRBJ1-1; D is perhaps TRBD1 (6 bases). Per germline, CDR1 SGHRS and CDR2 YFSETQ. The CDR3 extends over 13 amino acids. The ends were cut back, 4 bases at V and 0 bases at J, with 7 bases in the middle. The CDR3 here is CASSRTVNTEAFF. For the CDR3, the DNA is TGCGCCAGCAGCCGGACAGTGAACACTGAAGCTTTCTTT.

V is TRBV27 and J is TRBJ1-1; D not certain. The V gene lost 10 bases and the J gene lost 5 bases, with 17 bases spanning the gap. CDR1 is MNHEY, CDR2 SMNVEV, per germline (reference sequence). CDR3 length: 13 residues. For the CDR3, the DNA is TGTGCCACCAAGGACTATTGGCGGACTGAAGCTTTCTTT. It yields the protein CATKDYWRTEAFF.

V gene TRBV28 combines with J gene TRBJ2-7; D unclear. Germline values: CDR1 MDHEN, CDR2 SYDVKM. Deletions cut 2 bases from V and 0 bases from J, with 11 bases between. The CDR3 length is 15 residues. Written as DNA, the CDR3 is TGTGCCAGCAGTTTACCCCGCATGGGCTCCTACGAGCAGTACTTC. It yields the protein CASSLPRMGSYEQYF.

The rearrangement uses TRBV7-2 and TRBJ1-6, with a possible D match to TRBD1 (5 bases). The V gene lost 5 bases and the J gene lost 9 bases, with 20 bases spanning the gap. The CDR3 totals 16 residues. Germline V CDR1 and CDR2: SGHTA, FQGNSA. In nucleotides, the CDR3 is TGTGCCAGCAGCCTTGGTTCGGCAGGCGGGGCTTCACCCCTCCACTTT. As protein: CASSLGSAGGASPLHF.

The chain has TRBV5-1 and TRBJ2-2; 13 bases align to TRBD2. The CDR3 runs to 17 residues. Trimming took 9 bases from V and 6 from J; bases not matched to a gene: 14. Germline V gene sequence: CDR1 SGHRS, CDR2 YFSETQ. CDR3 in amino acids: CATKGTSGKAGAGELFF. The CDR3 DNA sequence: TGCGCCACCAAAGGGACTAGCGGGAAAGCGGGGGCCGGGGAGCTGTTTTTT.

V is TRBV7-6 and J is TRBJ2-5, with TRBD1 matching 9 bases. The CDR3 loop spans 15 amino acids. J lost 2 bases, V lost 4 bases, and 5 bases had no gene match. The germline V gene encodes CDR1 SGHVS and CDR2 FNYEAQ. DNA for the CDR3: TGTGCCAGCAGCTCCGGACAGGGGCGTCAAGAGACCCAGTACTTC. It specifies CASSSGQGRQETQYF.

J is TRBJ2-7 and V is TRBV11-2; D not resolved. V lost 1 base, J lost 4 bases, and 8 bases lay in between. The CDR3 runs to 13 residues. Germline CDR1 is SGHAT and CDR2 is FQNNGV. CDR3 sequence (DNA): TGTGCCAGCAGCTTAGGGCAGATTTACGAGCAGTACTTC. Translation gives CASSLGQIYEQYF.

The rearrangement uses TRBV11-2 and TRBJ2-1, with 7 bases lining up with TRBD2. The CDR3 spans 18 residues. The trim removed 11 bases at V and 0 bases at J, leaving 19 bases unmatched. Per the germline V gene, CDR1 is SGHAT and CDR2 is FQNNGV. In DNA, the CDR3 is TGTGCCTCCCCAAAACTTCATACTAGCGATCGCTCCTACAATGAGCAGTTCTTC. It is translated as CASPKLHTSDRSYNEQFF.

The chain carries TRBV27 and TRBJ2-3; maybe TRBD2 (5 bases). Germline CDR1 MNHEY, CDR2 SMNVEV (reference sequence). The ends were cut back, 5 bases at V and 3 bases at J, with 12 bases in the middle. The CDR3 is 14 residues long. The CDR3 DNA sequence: TGTGCCAGCAGTAACCGGGAAGCAACAGATACGCAGTATTTT. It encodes CASSNREATDTQYF.

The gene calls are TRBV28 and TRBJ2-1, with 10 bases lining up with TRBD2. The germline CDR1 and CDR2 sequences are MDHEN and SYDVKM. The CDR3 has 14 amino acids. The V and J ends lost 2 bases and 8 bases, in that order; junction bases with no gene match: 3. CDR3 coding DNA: TGTGCCAGCAGTTTACGTCTAGCGGGAGATGAGCAGTTCTTC. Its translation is CASSLRLAGDEQFF.

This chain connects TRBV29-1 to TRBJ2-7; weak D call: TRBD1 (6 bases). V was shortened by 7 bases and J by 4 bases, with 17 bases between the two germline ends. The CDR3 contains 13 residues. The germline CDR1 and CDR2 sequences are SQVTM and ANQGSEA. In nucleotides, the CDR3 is TGCAGCGCCACGCGGACAGATACGTACGAGCAGTACTTC. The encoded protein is CSATRTDTYEQYF.

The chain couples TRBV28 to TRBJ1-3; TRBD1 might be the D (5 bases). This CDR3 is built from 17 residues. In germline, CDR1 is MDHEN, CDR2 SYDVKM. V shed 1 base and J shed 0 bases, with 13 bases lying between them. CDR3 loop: CASSLSGRYSSGNTIYF. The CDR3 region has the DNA TGTGCCAGCAGTTTATCGGGGCGTTATAGCTCTGGAAACACCATATATTTT.

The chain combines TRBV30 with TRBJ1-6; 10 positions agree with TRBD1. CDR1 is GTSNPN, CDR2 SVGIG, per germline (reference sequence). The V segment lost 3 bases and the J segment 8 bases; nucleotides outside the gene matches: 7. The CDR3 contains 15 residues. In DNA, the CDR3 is TGTGCCTGGAGCACGACCGGGACAGGGGATTCACCCCTCCACTTT. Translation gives CAWSTTGTGDSPLHF.

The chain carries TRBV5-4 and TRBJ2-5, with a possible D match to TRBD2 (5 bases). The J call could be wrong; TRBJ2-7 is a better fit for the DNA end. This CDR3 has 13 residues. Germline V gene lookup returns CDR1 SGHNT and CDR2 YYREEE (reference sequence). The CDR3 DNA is TGTGCCAGCAGCTTTGGTAGCGCCTACGAGCAGTACTTC. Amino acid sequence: CASSFGSAYEQYF.

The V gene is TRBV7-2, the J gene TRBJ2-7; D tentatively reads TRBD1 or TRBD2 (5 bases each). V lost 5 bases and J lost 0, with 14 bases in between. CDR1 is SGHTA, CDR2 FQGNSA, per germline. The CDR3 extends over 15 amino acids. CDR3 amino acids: CASSDGTGFSYEQYF. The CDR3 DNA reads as TGTGCCAGCAGCGATGGGACCGGGTTCTCCTACGAGCAGTACTTC.

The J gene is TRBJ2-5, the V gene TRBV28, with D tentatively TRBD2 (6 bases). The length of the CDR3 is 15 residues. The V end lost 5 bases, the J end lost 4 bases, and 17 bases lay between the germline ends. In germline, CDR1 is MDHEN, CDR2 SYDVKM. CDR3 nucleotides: TGTGCCAGCAGTCCGGAGGGGTTTGTAGGAGAGACCCAGTACTTC. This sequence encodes CASSPEGFVGETQYF.

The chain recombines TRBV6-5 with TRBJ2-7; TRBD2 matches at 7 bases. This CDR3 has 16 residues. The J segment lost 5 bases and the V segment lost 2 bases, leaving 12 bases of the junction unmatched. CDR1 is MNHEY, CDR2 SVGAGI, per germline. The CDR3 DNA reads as TGTGCCAGCAGTTACGGGTTTTCGGGGAGGGGAGACGAGCAGTACTTC. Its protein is CASSYGFSGRGDEQYF.

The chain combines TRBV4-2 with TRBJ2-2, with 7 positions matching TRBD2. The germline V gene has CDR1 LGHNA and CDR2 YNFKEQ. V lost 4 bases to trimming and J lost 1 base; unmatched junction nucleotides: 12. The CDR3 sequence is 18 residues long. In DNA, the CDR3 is TGTGCCAGCAGCCCTACGTGGGCCCTAGCGGTGAACACCGGGGAGCTGTTTTTT. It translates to CASSPTWALAVNTGELFF.

CDR3 in amino acids: CASTGTELTGELFF. DNA of the CDR3: TGTGCCAGCACGGGGACAGAACTCACCGGGGAGCTGTTTTTT. The chain combines TRBV19 with TRBJ2-2, with 7 bases identical to TRBD1. Germline V lookup: CDR1 LNHDA, CDR2 SQIVND (reference sequence). CDR3 length: 14 amino acids. After removal of 9 bases from V and 4 bases from J, the junction contained 8 bases not matched to a gene. Supplemented by reference TRBV19 and TRBJ2-2, the full variable domain reads DGGITQSPKYLFRKEGQNVTLSCEQNLNHDAMYWYRQDPGQGLRLIYYSQIVNDFQKGDIAEGYSVSREKKESFPLTVTSAQKNPTAFYLCASTGTELTGELFFGEGSRLTVL.

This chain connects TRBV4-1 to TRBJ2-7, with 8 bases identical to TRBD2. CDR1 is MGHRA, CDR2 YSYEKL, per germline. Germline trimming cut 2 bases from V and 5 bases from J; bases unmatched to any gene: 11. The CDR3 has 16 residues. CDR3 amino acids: CASSQIVGLVVDEQYF. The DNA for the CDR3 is TGCGCCAGCAGCCAAATCGTGGGACTAGTCGTCGACGAGCAGTACTTC.

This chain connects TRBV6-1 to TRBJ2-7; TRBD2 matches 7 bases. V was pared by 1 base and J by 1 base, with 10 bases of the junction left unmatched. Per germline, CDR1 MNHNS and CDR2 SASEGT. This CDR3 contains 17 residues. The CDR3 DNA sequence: TGTGCCAGCAGTGAAGAATTGACAGCGGGACCTTCCTACGAGCAGTACTTC. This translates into CASSEELTAGPSYEQYF.

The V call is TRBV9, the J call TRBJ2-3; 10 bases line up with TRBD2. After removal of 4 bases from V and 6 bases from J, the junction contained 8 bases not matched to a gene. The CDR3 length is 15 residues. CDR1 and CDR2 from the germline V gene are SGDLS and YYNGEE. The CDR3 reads CASSTGLAVQDTQYF. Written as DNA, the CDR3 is TGTGCCAGCAGCACCGGACTAGCGGTGCAGGATACGCAGTATTTT.

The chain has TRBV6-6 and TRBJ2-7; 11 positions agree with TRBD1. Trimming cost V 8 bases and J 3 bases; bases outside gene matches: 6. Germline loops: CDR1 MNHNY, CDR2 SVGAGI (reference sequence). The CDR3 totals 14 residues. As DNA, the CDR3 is TGTGCCAGCGGCCGGACAGGGGGCGACTACGAGCAGTACTTC. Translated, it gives CASGRTGGDYEQYF.

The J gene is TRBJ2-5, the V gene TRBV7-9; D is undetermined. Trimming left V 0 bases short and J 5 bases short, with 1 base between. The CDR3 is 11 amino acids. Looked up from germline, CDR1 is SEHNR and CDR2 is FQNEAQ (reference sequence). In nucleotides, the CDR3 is TGTGCCAGCAGCTTAGCGGAGACCCAGTACTTC. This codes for CASSLAETQYF.

CDR3 protein: CATSRPEEVLGELFF. CDR3 coding DNA: TGTGCCACCAGCAGACCCGAAGAAGTTTTAGGGGAGCTGTTTTTT. The chain couples TRBV15 to TRBJ2-2; no reliable D call. The CDR3 runs to 15 residues. Germline V CDR1 and CDR2: LNHNV, YYDKDF (reference sequence). Trimming removed 2 bases at V and 8 bases at J, with 15 bases between.

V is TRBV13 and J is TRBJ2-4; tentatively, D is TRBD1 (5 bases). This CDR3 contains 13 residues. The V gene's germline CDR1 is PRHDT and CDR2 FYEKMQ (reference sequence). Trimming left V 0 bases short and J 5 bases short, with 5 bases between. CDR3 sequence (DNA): TGTGCCAGCAGCTTAGGCAGGGAAAACATTCAGTACTTC. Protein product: CASSLGRENIQYF.